The sequence of this TCR beta chain was determined in a study of early T cells in non-severe SARS-CoV-2 infection. Deletions cut 7 bases from V and 0 bases from J, with 10 bases between. Germline V CDR1 and CDR2: SQVTM, ANQGSEA. This CDR3 is built from 13 residues. cDNA molecules, individually, were tagged with unique molecular identifiers. TCRdb reprocessed the 5' RACE reads with MiXCR, giving one entry per CDR3 protein. The repertoire holds tens of thousands of distinct CDR3 sequences, with 10% as singletons. This clonotype appeared many times. The chain combines TRBV29-1 with TRBJ2-1; D is ambiguous. The sequence derives from an adult who was a healthcare worker with PCR-confirmed SARS-CoV-2 infection or an uninfected control (not recorded which). Sequenced input: whole blood. Here the CDR3 DNA reads TGCAGCGCTGACCAATACTCCTACAATGAGCAGTTCTTC. Protein: CSADQYSYNEQFF.